The following is a T cell receptor beta chain sequence with its context. The antigen is unknown. Generated by immunoSEQ multiplex PCR, the TCRdb table keeps only in-frame clones and is missing some. The sample includes 2 million to 2.5 million clones, approximately 96% seen only once; the top ten take around 0.13%. This sample was included in a study of shared clonotypes between healthy human individuals. Findings and caveats of the study: Naive subsets generally had larger estimated richness than memory subsets. Lower generation probabilities were found for non-shared clonotypes than for those shared by all four donors.

Per germline, CDR1 SEHNR and CDR2 FQNEAQ (reference sequence). The CDR3 is 14 residues long. J gave up 8 bases and V 3 bases, and 4 bases lay outside the gene matches. Sequenced material: naive CD4+ T cells sorted from blood. As to subset: CD45RA+ positively selected. The receptor comes from a man aged 18 to 35 in good health. The chain joins TRBV7-9 to TRBJ1-6, with 7 bases aligning to TRBD1. The CDR3 DNA is TGTGCCAGCAGCTTGTGGGACAGTTATTCACCCCTCCACTTT. This gives the protein CASSLWDSYSPLHF. The full variable domain, rest sourced from reference TRBV7-9 and TRBJ1-6, is DTGVSQNPRHKITKRGQNVTFRCDPISEHNRLYWYRQTLGQGPEFLTYFQNEAQLEKSRLLSDRFSAERPKGSFSTLEIQRTEQGDSAMYLCASSLWDSYSPLHFGNGTRLTVT.